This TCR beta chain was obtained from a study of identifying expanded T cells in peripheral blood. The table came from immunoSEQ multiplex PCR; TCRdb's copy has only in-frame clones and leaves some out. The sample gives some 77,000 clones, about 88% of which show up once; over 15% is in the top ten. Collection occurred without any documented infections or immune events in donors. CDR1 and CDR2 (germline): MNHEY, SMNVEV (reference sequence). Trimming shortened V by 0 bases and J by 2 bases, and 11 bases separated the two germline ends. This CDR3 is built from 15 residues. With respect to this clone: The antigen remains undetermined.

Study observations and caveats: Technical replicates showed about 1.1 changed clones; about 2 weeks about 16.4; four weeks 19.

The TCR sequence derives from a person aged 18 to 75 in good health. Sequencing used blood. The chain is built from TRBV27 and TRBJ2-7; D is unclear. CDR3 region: CASSLSSYLAYEQYF. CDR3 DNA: TGTGCCAGCAGTTTATCTTCCTATTTAGCCTACGAGCAGTACTTC.